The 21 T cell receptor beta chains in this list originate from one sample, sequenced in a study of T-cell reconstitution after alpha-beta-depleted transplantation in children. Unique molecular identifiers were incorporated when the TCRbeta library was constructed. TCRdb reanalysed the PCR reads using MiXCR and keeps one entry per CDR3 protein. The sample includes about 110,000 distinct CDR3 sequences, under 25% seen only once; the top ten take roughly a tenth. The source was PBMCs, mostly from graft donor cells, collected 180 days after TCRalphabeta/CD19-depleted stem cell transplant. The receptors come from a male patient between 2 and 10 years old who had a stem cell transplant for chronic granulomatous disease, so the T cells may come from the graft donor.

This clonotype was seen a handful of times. The CDR3 reads CASNSGGTYNEQFF. The CDR3 DNA is TGTGCCAGCAACTCGGGCGGAACCTACAATGAGCAGTTCTTC. The rearrangement links TRBV12-3 or TRBV12-4 to TRBJ2-1; D is ambiguous. V lost 7 bases and J 2 bases, leaving 12 bases between the germline ends. The CDR3 runs to 14 residues.

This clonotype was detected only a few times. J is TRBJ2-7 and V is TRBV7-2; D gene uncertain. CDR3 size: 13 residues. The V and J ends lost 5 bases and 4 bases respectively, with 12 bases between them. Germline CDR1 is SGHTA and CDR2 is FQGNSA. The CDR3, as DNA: TGTGCCAGCAGCCTTCTCACTAAGTACGAGCAGTACTTC. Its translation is CASSLLTKYEQYF.

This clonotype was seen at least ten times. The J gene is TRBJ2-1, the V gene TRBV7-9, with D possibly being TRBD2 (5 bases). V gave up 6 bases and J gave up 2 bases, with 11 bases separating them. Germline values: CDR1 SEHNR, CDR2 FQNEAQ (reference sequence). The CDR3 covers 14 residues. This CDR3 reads CASSTGNTYNEQFF. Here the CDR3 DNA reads TGTGCCAGCAGTACCGGGAATACCTACAATGAGCAGTTCTTC.

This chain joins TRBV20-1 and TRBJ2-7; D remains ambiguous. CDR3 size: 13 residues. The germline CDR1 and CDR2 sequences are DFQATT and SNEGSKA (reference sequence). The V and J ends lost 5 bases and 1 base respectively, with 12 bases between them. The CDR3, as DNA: TGCAGTGCTGAGGATGACACATCCTACGAGCAGTACTTC. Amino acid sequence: CSAEDDTSYEQYF.

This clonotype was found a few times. The chain's CDR3 is CASQGYNEQFF. The CDR3, as DNA: TGTGCCAGCCAAGGATACAATGAGCAGTTCTTC. The chain recombines TRBV2 with TRBJ2-1; D not resolved. CDR3 length: 11 residues. Germline-derived CDR1 and CDR2 are SNHLY and FYNNEI. Deletions cut 8 bases from V and 4 bases from J, with 6 bases between.

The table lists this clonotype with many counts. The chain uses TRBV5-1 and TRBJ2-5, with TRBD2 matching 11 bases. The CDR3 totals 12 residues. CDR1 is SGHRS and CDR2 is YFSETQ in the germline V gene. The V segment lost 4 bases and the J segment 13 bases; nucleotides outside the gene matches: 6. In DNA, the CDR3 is TGCGCCAGCAGCCCATCTAGCGGGGGGATGTACTTC. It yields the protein CASSPSSGGMYF.

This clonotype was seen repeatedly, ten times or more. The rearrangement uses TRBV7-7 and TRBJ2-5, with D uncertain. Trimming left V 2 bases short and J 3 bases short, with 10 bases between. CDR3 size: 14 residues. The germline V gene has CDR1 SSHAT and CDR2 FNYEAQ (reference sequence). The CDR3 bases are TGTGCCAGCAGCTTAAGGTCAGCTAAAGAGACCCAGTACTTC. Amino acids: CASSLRSAKETQYF.

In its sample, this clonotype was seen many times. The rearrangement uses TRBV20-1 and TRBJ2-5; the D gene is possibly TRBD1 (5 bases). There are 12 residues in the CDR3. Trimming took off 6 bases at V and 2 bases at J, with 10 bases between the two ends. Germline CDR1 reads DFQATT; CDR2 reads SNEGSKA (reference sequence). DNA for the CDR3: TGCAGTGCAGGGGTGCAACAAGAGACCCAGTACTTC. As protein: CSAGVQQETQYF.

The CDR3 DNA is TGTGCCAGCAGTCCTACCCGGATCACCTACGAGCAGTACTTC. Its translation: CASSPTRITYEQYF. J is TRBJ2-7 and V is TRBV27; D gene unclear. The CDR3 spans 14 residues. Trimming took 5 bases from V and 2 from J, leaving 13 bases between them. CDR1 MNHEY and CDR2 SMNVEV come from the germline V gene (reference sequence).

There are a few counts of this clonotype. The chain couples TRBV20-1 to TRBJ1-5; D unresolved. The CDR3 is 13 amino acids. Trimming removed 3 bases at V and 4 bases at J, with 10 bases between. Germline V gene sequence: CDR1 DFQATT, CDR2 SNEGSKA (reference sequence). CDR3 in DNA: TGCAGTGCTAGTCGGGCAGAGAATCAGCCCCAGCATTTT. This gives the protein CSASRAENQPQHF.

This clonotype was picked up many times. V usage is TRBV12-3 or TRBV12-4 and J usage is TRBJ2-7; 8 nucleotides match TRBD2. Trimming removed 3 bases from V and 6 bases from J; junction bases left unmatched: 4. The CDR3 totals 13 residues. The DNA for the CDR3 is TGTGCCAGCAGTTTTGGTAGCGGGGCCGAGCAGTACTTC. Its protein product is CASSFGSGAEQYF.

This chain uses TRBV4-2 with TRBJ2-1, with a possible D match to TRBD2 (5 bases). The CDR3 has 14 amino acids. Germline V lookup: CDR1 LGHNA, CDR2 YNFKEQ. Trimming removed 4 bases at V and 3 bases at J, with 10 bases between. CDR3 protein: CASSREGSYNEQFF. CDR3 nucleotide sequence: TGTGCCAGCAGCCGCGAAGGGAGCTACAATGAGCAGTTCTTC.

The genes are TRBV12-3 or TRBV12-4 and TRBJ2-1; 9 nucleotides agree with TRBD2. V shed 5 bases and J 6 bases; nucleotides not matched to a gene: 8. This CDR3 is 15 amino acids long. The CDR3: CASSKGLARFNEQFF. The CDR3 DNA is TGTGCCAGCAGTAAAGGACTAGCGAGATTCAATGAGCAGTTCTTC.

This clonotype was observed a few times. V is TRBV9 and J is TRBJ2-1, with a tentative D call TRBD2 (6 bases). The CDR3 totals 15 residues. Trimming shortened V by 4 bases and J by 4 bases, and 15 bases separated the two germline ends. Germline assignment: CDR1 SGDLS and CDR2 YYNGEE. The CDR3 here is CASSKSGTAYNEQFF. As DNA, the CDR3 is TGTGCCAGCAGCAAATCCGGGACTGCATACAATGAGCAGTTCTTC. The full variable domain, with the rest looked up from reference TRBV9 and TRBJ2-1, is DSGVTQTPKHLITATGQRVTLRCSPRSGDLSVYWYQQSLDQGLQFLIQYYNGEERAKGNILERFSAQQFPDLHSELNLSSLELGDSALYFCASSKSGTAYNEQFFGPGTRLTVL.

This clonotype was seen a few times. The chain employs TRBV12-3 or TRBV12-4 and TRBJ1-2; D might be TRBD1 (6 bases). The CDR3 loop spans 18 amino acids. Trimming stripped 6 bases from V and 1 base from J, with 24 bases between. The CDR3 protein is CASRRQETIRRGNYGYTF. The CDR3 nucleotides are TGTGCCAGCAGAAGACAGGAGACCATCCGTCGGGGTAACTATGGCTACACCTTC.

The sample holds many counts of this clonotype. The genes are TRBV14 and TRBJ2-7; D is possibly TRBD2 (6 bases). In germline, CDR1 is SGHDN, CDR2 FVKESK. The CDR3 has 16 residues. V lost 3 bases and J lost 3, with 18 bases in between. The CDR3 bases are TGTGCCAGCAGCCACACAGTGAAGGGGAGGTACTACGAGCAGTACTTC. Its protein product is CASSHTVKGRYYEQYF.

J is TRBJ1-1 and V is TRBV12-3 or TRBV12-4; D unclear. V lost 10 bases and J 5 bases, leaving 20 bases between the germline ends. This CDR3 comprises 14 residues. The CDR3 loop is CAIIDQSLRTEAFF. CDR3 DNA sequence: TGTGCCATCATTGACCAGAGCTTGCGGACTGAAGCTTTCTTT.

CDR3 residues: CASSLSRQNTEAFF. Here the CDR3 DNA reads TGTGCCAGCAGTTTGAGTCGCCAGAACACTGAAGCTTTCTTT. V is TRBV12-3 or TRBV12-4 and J is TRBJ1-1; no clear D gene. V lost 3 bases, J lost 1 base, and 9 bases lay in between. CDR3 length: 14 amino acids.

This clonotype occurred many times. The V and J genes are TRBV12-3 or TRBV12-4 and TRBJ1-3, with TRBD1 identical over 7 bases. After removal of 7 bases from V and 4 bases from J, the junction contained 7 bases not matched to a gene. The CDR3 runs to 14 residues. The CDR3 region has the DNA TGTGCCAGCAACCGACAGGGTTGGGGAAACACCATATATTTT. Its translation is CASNRQGWGNTIYF.

The CDR3 nucleotides read TGCAGTGCTCCACCCCGGCAGTTAGTGGACTACAATGAGCAGTTCTTC. It is translated as CSAPPRQLVDYNEQFF. This chain links TRBV20-1 with TRBJ2-1; the D is unclear. In germline, CDR1 is DFQATT, CDR2 SNEGSKA (reference sequence). This CDR3 is 16 amino acids long. The V end lost 5 bases, the J end lost 3 bases, and 20 bases lay between the germline ends.

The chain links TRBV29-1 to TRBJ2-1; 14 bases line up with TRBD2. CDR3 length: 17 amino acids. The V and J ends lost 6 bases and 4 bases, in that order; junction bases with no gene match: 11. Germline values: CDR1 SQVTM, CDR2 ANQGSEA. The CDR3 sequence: CSVAGTSGSMRYNEQFF. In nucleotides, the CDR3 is TGCAGCGTCGCCGGGACTAGCGGGAGTATGAGATACAATGAGCAGTTCTTC.